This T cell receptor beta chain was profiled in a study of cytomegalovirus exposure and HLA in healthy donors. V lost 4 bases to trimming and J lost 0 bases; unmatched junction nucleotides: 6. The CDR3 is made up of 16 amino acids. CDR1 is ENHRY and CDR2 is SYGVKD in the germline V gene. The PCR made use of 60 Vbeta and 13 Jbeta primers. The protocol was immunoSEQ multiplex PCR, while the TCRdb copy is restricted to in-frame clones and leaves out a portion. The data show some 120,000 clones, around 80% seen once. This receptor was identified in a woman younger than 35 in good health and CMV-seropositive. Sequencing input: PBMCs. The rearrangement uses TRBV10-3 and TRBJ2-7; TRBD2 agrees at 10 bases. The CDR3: CAISGYGLADSYEQYF. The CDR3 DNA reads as TGTGCCATCAGTGGGTATGGACTAGCGGACTCCTACGAGCAGTACTTC.